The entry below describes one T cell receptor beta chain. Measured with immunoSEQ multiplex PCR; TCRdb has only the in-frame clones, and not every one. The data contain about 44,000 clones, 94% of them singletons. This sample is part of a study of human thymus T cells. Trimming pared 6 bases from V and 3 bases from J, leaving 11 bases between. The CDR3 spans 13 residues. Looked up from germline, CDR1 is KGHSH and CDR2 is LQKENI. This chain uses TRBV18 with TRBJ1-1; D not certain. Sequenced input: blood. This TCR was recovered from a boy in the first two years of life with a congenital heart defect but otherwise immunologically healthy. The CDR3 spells CASSDNRDTEAFF. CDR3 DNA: TGTGCCAGCTCCGATAATCGGGACACTGAAGCTTTCTTT.